The 29 T cell receptor beta chains below were found in one sample sequenced in a study of T cell clonality in common variable immunodeficiency. Assay: immunoSEQ multiplex PCR; the TCRdb copy retains only in-frame clones and omits some. This sample includes tens of thousands of clones with no singletons; its ten biggest clones take up more than 9%. Sequencing was done on a sample of peripheral blood mononuclear cells. Receptors originate from a person aged 18 to 75 in good health.

The table lists this clone with many counts. The sequenced fragment ends 3 residues before the CDR3 boundary, so the rest is inferred from the germline J gene. V is TRBV15 and J is TRBJ2-1; D unclear. Trimming removed 0 bases at V and 8 bases at J, with 8 bases between. Looked up from germline, CDR1 is LNHNV and CDR2 is YYDKDF (reference sequence). The CDR3 spans 13 residues. CDR3 DNA (partial): TGTGCCACCAGCAGAGAAGCCGGGTATGAG. Translation gives CATSREAGYE. The whole CDR3 protein is CATSREAGYEQFF.

In its sample, this clone was seen many times. The read terminates 3 residues before the CDR3 end, so the remaining end is supplied by the germline J gene. V is TRBV2 and J is TRBJ2-1; D call uncertain. The CDR3 is 15 amino acids. CDR1 SNHLY and CDR2 FYNNEI come from the germline V gene. V was shortened by 2 bases and J by 3 bases, with 11 bases between the two germline ends. CDR3 residues: CASSERQIFYNEQFF. The CDR3 DNA, read in part, is TGTGCCAGCAGTGAACGACAAATTTTCTACAATGAG.

This clone was found many times. The CDR3 end is not reached by the read, which stops 3 residues before it; the germline J gene fills it in. The chain is built from TRBV12-3 or TRBV12-4 and TRBJ1-5; 7 bases fit TRBD1. The CDR3 has 13 amino acids. The CDR3 spells CASSFTRGSPQHF. The CDR3 DNA, read in part, is TGTGCCAGCAGTTTTACCAGGGGGAGCCCC.

Points on this clone: Coverage ceases 3 residues before the CDR3 finishes, and the germline J gene fills in the end. The chain carries TRBV11-2 and TRBJ1-2, with D tentatively TRBD1 (5 bases). This CDR3 has 13 residues. From germline, CDR1 is SGHAT and CDR2 FQNNGV. The covered CDR3 bases are TGTGCCAGCAGCTCGGGACTCCTTGGAGGC. It specifies CASSSGLLGG. The whole CDR3 protein is CASSSGLLGGYTF.

This clone showed up many times. The observed sequence ends 3 residues before the CDR3 terminus, with the missing tail filled in from the germline J gene. The chain joins TRBV5-4 to TRBJ1-1; 7 bases match TRBD1. V dropped 4 bases and J dropped 1; count of bases not matched to a gene: 7. CDR3 length: 15 amino acids. Germline V gives CDR1 SGHNT, CDR2 YYREEE (reference sequence). CDR3 DNA (partial): TGTGCCAGCAGCGCCACAGGGGCGGGGAACACTGAA. The encoded protein is CASSATGAGNTE. The complete CDR3 sequence is CASSATGAGNTEAFF. The full variable domain, completed using reference TRBV5-4 and TRBJ1-1, is ETGVTQSPTHLIKTRGQQVTLRCSSQSGHNTVSWYQQALGQGPQFIFQYYREEENGRGNFPPRFSGLQFPNYSSELNVNALELDDSALYLCASSATGAGNTEAFFGQGTRLTVV.

This clone was detected ten times or more. With the read ending 3 residues before the CDR3 end, the germline J gene is used to fill in that end. The V and J genes are TRBV20-1 and TRBJ1-1, with D possibly being TRBD1 (5 bases). CDR1 and CDR2 (germline): DFQATT, SNEGSKA (reference sequence). Trimming removed 2 bases at V and 1 base at J, with 14 bases between. The CDR3 spans 15 residues. CDR3 in amino acids: CSARNGRGTNTEAFF. The DNA read from the CDR3 is TGCAGTGCTAGAAATGGTCGGGGGACGAACACTGAA.

This clone was counted many times. With the read ending 3 residues before the CDR3 end, the germline J gene is used to fill in that end. This sequence joins TRBV20-1 and TRBJ1-2; D may be TRBD1 (6 bases). The CDR3 is made up of 12 amino acids. Germline V CDR1 and CDR2: DFQATT, SNEGSKA (reference sequence). CDR3 DNA (partial): TGCAGCCCTAGGTGGGGGCGGGAAGGC. This sequence encodes CSPRWGREG. The CDR3 as a whole reads CSPRWGREGYTF.

This clone was observed at least ten times. Read sequence stops 3 residues before the CDR3 end, and the germline J gene provides the missing end. This chain connects TRBV19 to TRBJ2-3; 7 nucleotides match TRBD2. Germline lookup yields CDR1 LNHDA and CDR2 SQIVND (reference sequence). The CDR3 is made up of 17 amino acids. V shed 3 bases, J shed 5 bases, and the junction held 14 bases outside the gene matches. Partial CDR3 DNA: TGTGCCAGTAGTATCACGGTAGCGGGTCCTGGGGTAGATACG. This translates into CASSITVAGPGVDT. The whole CDR3 protein is CASSITVAGPGVDTQYF.

Ten or more counts support this clone. The CDR3 spells CASSIRQGETQYF. The CDR3 DNA, read in part, is TGTGCCAGTAGTATTAGACAGGGAGAGACC. The J gene is TRBJ2-5, the V gene TRBV19, with 7 nucleotides matching TRBD1. The sequenced fragment ends 3 residues before the CDR3 boundary, so the rest is inferred from the germline J gene. Trimming removed 3 bases from V and 4 bases from J; junction bases left unmatched: 2. There are 13 residues in the CDR3. In germline, CDR1 is LNHDA, CDR2 SQIVND (reference sequence).

This clone has a count of ten or more. The missing CDR3 end, 3 residues past where the read stops, is filled in from the germline J gene. The chain couples TRBV19 to TRBJ2-5, with a tentative D call TRBD1 (5 bases). The V and J ends lost 0 bases and 3 bases respectively, with 14 bases between them. CDR1 is LNHDA, CDR2 SQIVND, per germline (reference sequence). CDR3 length equals 16 residues. Partial CDR3 DNA: TGTGCCAGTAGTATAGATCCCCACAGGATTAAAGAGACC. Its translation: CASSIDPHRIKET. The full CDR3 reads CASSIDPHRIKETQYF.

This clone was seen at least ten times. The read halts 3 residues ahead of the CDR3 end, with the missing end drawn from the germline J gene. This chain links TRBV5-1 with TRBJ2-3; 9 bases agree with TRBD2. The V segment lost 1 base and the J segment 3 bases; nucleotides outside the gene matches: 6. The CDR3 has 16 amino acids. Germline CDR1 and CDR2: SGHRS and YFSETQ. The CDR3 is CASSLSREGWTDTQYF. Partial CDR3 DNA: TGCGCCAGCAGCTTGTCGCGGGAGGGCTGGACAGATACG.

This clone was recorded at least ten times. The read comes to an end 3 residues before the CDR3 does, leaving the germline J gene to fill in the end. The rearrangement links TRBV28 to TRBJ2-1; 12 positions match TRBD2. Germline-derived CDR1 and CDR2 are MDHEN and SYDVKM. V dropped 4 bases and J dropped 0; count of bases not matched to a gene: 4. The CDR3 extends over 17 amino acids. The CDR3 loop is CASSSLAGGSSYNEQFF. The part of the CDR3 DNA that was read is TGTGCCAGCAGTTCCCTAGCGGGAGGGAGCTCCTACAATGAG.

This clone showed up many times. The read falls 3 residues short of the CDR3 end, and the missing part is taken from the germline J gene. This chain uses TRBV7-9 with TRBJ2-7; maybe TRBD1 (5 bases). Trimming shortened V by 5 bases and J by 3 bases, and 17 bases separated the two germline ends. This CDR3 has 15 residues. Per germline, CDR1 SEHNR and CDR2 FQNEAQ (reference sequence). The CDR3 bases that were read are TGTGCCAGCAGCGCCGCTACGGACACTTACTACGAG. Amino acid sequence: CASSAATDTYYE. The whole CDR3 sequence is CASSAATDTYYEQYF.

In its sample, this clone was seen many times. The CDR3 end falls 3 residues outside the read, so it is completed with the germline J gene. V usage is TRBV4-1 and J usage is TRBJ2-7, with TRBD2 matching 11 bases. Germline V lookup: CDR1 MGHRA, CDR2 YSYEKL. CDR3 size: 17 residues. V lost 1 base and J lost 2; bases outside the gene matches: 7. The sequenced CDR3 bases are TGCGCCAGCAGCCAAGTTAGCGGGAGGGAGACTGCCTACGAG. This gives the protein CASSQVSGRETAYE. The whole CDR3 sequence reads CASSQVSGRETAYEQYF.

This clone was seen ten or more times. Read coverage stops 3 residues before the CDR3 terminus; the germline J gene supplies the remainder. This chain connects TRBV19 to TRBJ2-3, with 9 bases matching TRBD2. The CDR3 has 16 residues. The V gene's germline CDR1 is LNHDA and CDR2 SQIVND (reference sequence). Germline trimming cut 3 bases from V and 0 bases from J; bases unmatched to any gene: 4. Partial CDR3 DNA: TGTGCCAGTAGTATCGATCTAGCGGGGAGCACAGATACG. This encodes CASSIDLAGSTDT. The full CDR3 sequence reads CASSIDLAGSTDTQYF.

This clone was counted many times. The read comes to an end 3 residues before the CDR3 does, leaving the germline J gene to fill in the end. The chain links TRBV19 to TRBJ2-3, with unresolved D. V was clipped by 6 bases and J by 1 base, with 14 bases between them. Germline V gives CDR1 LNHDA, CDR2 SQIVND (reference sequence). The length of the CDR3 is 15 residues. The CDR3 here is CASRLGSQGTDTQYF. The covered CDR3 bases are TGTGCCAGTAGGCTAGGATCCCAAGGCACAGATACG.

This clone was counted at least ten times. The missing CDR3 end, 3 residues past where the read stops, is filled in from the germline J gene. The chain carries TRBV20-1 and TRBJ2-2, with TRBD1 as a possible D gene (5 bases). Germline V gene data show CDR1 as DFQATT and CDR2 as SNEGSKA (reference sequence). The V and J ends lost 6 bases and 5 bases respectively, with 10 bases between them. This CDR3 spans 12 amino acids. The CDR3 bases that were read are TGCAGTGCGCCAGGGTTAACCGGGGAG. This codes for CSAPGLTGE. The CDR3 reads in full as CSAPGLTGELFF.

This clone has ten or more counts. The read terminates 3 residues ahead of where the CDR3 ends, so the germline J gene completes it. The chain links TRBV13 to TRBJ1-2; unclear D gene. Trimming stripped 5 bases from V and 6 bases from J, with 10 bases between. The CDR3 is 12 residues long. Germline loops: CDR1 PRHDT, CDR2 FYEKMQ (reference sequence). The sequenced part of the CDR3 DNA is TGTGCCAGCAGCCTCCGCGGTGATGGC. Amino acids: CASSLRGDG. The full CDR3 protein is CASSLRGDGYTF.

This clone was counted at least ten times. The read is 3 residues too short to cover the CDR3 end, so that end is filled in from the germline J gene. The chain joins TRBV5-1 to TRBJ2-2; TRBD2 aligns across 10 bases. After removal of 3 bases from V and 2 bases from J, the junction contained 4 bases not matched to a gene. The CDR3 consists of 16 residues. Germline CDR1 reads SGHRS; CDR2 reads YFSETQ. The CDR3: CASSSKREGNTGELFF. The CDR3 bases that were read are TGCGCCAGCAGCTCGAAGCGGGAGGGCAACACCGGGGAG.

This clone was detected many times. The CDR3 end falls 3 residues outside the read, so it is completed with the germline J gene. This chain connects TRBV6-1 to TRBJ1-2, with a weak D call TRBD1 (6 bases). This CDR3 has 15 amino acids. In germline, CDR1 is MNHNS, CDR2 SASEGT. The V end was cut by 4 bases, the J end by 4 bases, with 16 bases between. The sequenced part of the CDR3 DNA is TGTGCCAGCAGTGGAGATACAGGGTACCCCTATGGC. Translating it yields CASSGDTGYPYG. The full CDR3 reads CASSGDTGYPYGYTF.

This clone turned up a few times. The read ends 3 residues shy of where the CDR3 ends; the end is completed using the germline J gene. J is TRBJ2-7 and V is TRBV5-8; D may be TRBD1 or TRBD2 (6 bases each). Germline V gives CDR1 SGHTS, CDR2 YDEGEE. The V end lost 4 bases, the J end lost 4 bases, and 15 bases lay between the germline ends. The CDR3 loop spans 14 amino acids. CDR3 region: CASSVVGGGYEQYF. The part of the CDR3 DNA that was read is TGTGCCAGCAGCGTGGTAGGGGGAGGTTACGAG.

This clone was counted at least ten times. Read sequence stops 3 residues before the CDR3 end, and the germline J gene provides the missing end. The chain joins TRBV5-5 to TRBJ1-4; D is possibly TRBD1 (5 bases). From germline, CDR1 is SGHKS and CDR2 YYEKEE (reference sequence). V gave up 4 bases and J gave up 5 bases, with 12 bases separating them. The CDR3 is 14 residues long. CDR3: CASSRSGANEKLFF. The covered CDR3 bases are TGTGCCAGCAGCCGTAGTGGGGCAAATGAAAAA.

This clone was detected ten times or more. The DNA ends 3 residues before the CDR3 does, and the rest of the CDR3 is filled in from the germline J gene. V usage is TRBV4-2 and J usage is TRBJ1-5; D is possibly TRBD1 (5 bases). Looked up from germline, CDR1 is LGHNA and CDR2 is YNFKEQ. There are 15 residues in the CDR3. The ends were cut back, 4 bases at V and 2 bases at J, with 12 bases in the middle. The CDR3 loop reads CASSLMGLGNQPQHF. Partial CDR3 DNA: TGTGCCAGCAGCCTGATGGGGCTGGGCAATCAGCCC.

This clone occurred many times. The read comes to an end 3 residues before the CDR3 does, leaving the germline J gene to fill in the end. The V gene is TRBV28, the J gene TRBJ1-5; 9 bases fit TRBD1. Trimming took 8 bases from V and 3 from J; bases not matched to a gene: 8. Germline CDR1 and CDR2: MDHEN and SYDVKM. The CDR3 is 15 amino acids. CDR3 sequence: CASGGGQGFNQPQHF. Incomplete CDR3 DNA: TGTGCCAGCGGGGGGGGACAGGGCTTCAATCAGCCC.

This clone was seen repeatedly, ten times or more. Sequencing ends 3 residues short of the CDR3 end; the germline J gene provides the rest. The chain uses TRBV7-2 and TRBJ1-6; 7 bases fit TRBD1. Losses at the gene ends were 2 bases for V and 9 bases for J; bases not matched to a gene: 7. The CDR3 length is 15 residues. Germline V lookup: CDR1 SGHTA, CDR2 FQGNSA. The chain's CDR3 is CASSLQGDDSSPLHF. The CDR3 DNA, read in part, is TGTGCCAGCAGCTTACAGGGGGATGACAGTTCACCC.

There are many counts of this clone. The missing CDR3 end, 3 residues past where the read stops, is filled in from the germline J gene. The chain carries TRBV5-1 and TRBJ2-3; D is tentatively TRBD1 or TRBD2 (5 bases each). CDR1 is SGHRS, CDR2 YFSETQ, per germline. The V end was cut by 5 bases, the J end by 5 bases, with 18 bases between. This CDR3 has 15 residues. CDR3 DNA, as far as it was read: TGCGCCAGCAGTCCACGAGGGGTTTTAGGAGATACG. This gives the protein CASSPRGVLGDT. The whole CDR3 protein is CASSPRGVLGDTQYF.

This clone appeared many times. The read falls 3 residues short of the CDR3 end, and the missing part is taken from the germline J gene. The chain links TRBV20-1 to TRBJ1-1, with TRBD1 as a possible D gene (5 bases). V gave up 4 bases and J gave up 3 bases, with 12 bases separating them. The CDR3 contains 13 residues. Germline CDR1 reads DFQATT; CDR2 reads SNEGSKA (reference sequence). The chain's CDR3 is CSANGGSDTEAFF. The sequenced CDR3 bases are TGCAGTGCTAACGGGGGATCGGACACTGAA.

This clone was recorded at least ten times. Read coverage stops 3 residues before the CDR3 terminus; the germline J gene supplies the remainder. The chain couples TRBV7-3 to TRBJ2-5, with D maybe TRBD1 (5 bases). Germline V gene lookup returns CDR1 SGHTA and CDR2 FQGTGA. Between the trimmed V and J ends, which lost 5 bases and 5 bases, there was a span of 12 bases. This CDR3 is built from 13 residues. Partial CDR3 DNA: TGTGCCAGCAGCCGCGGACACGAGGAGACC. Translated, it gives CASSRGHEET. The whole CDR3 region reads CASSRGHEETQYF.

This clone was counted ten times or more. With the read ending 3 residues before the CDR3 end, the germline J gene is used to fill in that end. V and J are TRBV7-3 and TRBJ1-6, with unresolved D. Per the germline V gene, CDR1 is SGHTA and CDR2 is FQGTGA. This CDR3 spans 14 amino acids. Trimming shortened V by 5 bases and J by 7 bases, and 12 bases separated the two germline ends. This CDR3 reads CASSPGPANSPLHF. The DNA read from the CDR3 is TGTGCCAGCAGCCCTGGGCCGGCGAATTCACCC.